This entry concerns a single T cell receptor beta chain. Its matching antigen is unknown. Trimming left V 5 bases short and J 3 bases short, with 14 bases between. The CDR3 extends over 15 amino acids. Germline V CDR1 and CDR2: SGHTA, FQGTGA. Both 60 Vbeta primers and 13 Jbeta primers went into the PCR. Profiling relied on immunoSEQ multiplex PCR, and the TCRdb table lists in-frame clones only, not all of them. This table has roughly 190,000 clones, around 83% appearing once. These data originate in a study of cytomegalovirus exposure and HLA in healthy donors. Study results and caveats: A further, later analysis showed that HLA-associated TCR beta chains (compared with equally common others) were more clonally expanded.

The clonotype comes from a man aged 40-55 years in good health and CMV-seropositive. The V and J genes are TRBV7-3 and TRBJ1-5, with unresolved D. The sequencing sample was made of PBMCs. For the CDR3, the DNA is TGTGCCAGCAGCACCCCGACGGGAAACAATCAGCCCCAGCATTTT. Protein: CASSTPTGNNQPQHF.